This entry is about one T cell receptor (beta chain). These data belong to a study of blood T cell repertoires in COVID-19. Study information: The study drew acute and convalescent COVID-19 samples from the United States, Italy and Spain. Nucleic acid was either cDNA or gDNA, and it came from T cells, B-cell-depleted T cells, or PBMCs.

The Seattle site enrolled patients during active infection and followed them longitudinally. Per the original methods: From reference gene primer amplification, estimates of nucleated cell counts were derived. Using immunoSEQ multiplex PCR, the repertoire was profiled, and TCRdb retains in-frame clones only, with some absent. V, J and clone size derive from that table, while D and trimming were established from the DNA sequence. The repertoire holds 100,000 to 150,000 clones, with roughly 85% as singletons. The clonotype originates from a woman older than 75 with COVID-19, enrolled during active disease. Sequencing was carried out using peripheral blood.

As DNA, the CDR3 is TGCGCCAGCAGCTTACAACCAACTAGCGGGAGAAACGAGCAGTACTTC. Its translation is CASSLQPTSGRNEQYF. The chain carries TRBV5-1 and TRBJ2-7; 11 nucleotides match TRBD2. V shed 2 bases and J 5 bases; nucleotides not matched to a gene: 9. CDR1 and CDR2 (germline): SGHRS, YFSETQ. The CDR3 has 16 residues.